This T cell receptor beta chain was documented in a study of blood T cell repertoires in COVID-19. The overall study: Acute-phase and convalescent COVID-19 samples originated in the United States, Italy and Spain. Nucleic acid was either cDNA or gDNA, and it came from T cells, B-cell-depleted T cells, or PBMCs.

Methods used by the authors: Cell counts per sample came from amplifying reference gene primers. Here immunoSEQ multiplex PCR was the method, and the copy in TCRdb shows in-frame clones only, minus some. The DNA gave D and trimming, while V, J and clone size come from that table. The table lists a few hundred thousand clones, 89% of them singletons. Sequencing input: peripheral blood. The receptor was derived from a man aged 40-55 years with acute or convalescent COVID-19.

CDR3 in DNA: TGCAGCGTTGAGGTGGAGCAGGGGCCCCAGCATTTT. As protein: CSVEVEQGPQHF. V gene TRBV29-1 combines with J gene TRBJ1-5; the D gene is possibly TRBD1 (5 bases). V was pared by 3 bases and J by 9 bases, with 12 bases between. In germline, CDR1 is SQVTM, CDR2 ANQGSEA. The CDR3 consists of 12 residues.